What follows describes a single T cell receptor beta chain. Its antigen is not known. This CDR3 is 13 amino acids long. Germline V lookup: CDR1 SGHRS, CDR2 YFSETQ. Trimming left V 3 bases short and J 3 bases short, with 9 bases between. Primed by a sample-barcoded 5' primer and a J-beta primer mix, a second PCR proceeded for about 7 to 11 cycles. TCRdb independently ran MiXCR on the 5' RACE reads; one entry per CDR3 protein. This repertoire shows 1,500,000 or so distinct CDR3 sequences, about 42% found once; its top ten account for under 5%. Caucasian, healthy and from Russia, the donors were aged between about 6 and 100. These data are taken from a study of blood T cells in healthy people across ages. The study, taken as a whole, reports: PBMCs left unsorted prevented a conclusive naive versus antigen-experienced comparison.

The receptor was isolated from a woman aged 18-29 years in good health. The sequencing sample was made of blood. The rearrangement uses TRBV5-1 and TRBJ2-5; D gene uncertain. This CDR3 reads CASSSALKETQYF. DNA of the CDR3: TGCGCCAGCAGCTCTGCACTTAAAGAGACCCAGTACTTC.